The 9 T cell receptor beta chains below were found in one sample sequenced in a study of human T cells and chemical hapten exposure (dated by TCRdb to about 2021). The time point tag for this specimen amounts to: healthy volunteer bleed at 6 weeks. Total RNA was extracted from unfractionated whole blood collected in Tempus Blood RNA tubes. The method was RACE. The sequencer was a NextSeq 500. TCRdb trimmed the raw reads at Q25, called clones with MiXCR and kept productive beta chains. Rows with one shared CDR3 protein collapse into an entry with the most common genes and DNA. The sample table lists roughly 43,000 distinct CDR3 sequences, roughly 3.5% of them with a count of one. 5% to 7% of the sample is in the top ten clones. Sequencing was performed on whole blood. These receptors came from a human donor in good health. Some clones in this sample may be carry-over from other donors' samples.

This clonotype has ten or more counts. This chain links TRBV12-3 or TRBV12-4 with TRBJ2-7, with 15 bases lining up with TRBD2. CDR3 length: 17 residues. After removal of 5 bases from V and 1 base from J, the junction contained 6 bases not matched to a gene. The CDR3 protein is CASSPGTSGRISYEQYF. The CDR3 DNA follows: TGTGCCAGCAGTCCGGGGACTAGCGGGAGGATTTCCTACGAGCAGTACTTC.

There are many counts of this clonotype. CDR3 amino acids: CASSPGTGRNEQFF. CDR3 DNA sequence: TGTGCCAGCAGCCCCGGGACAGGGAGAAATGAGCAGTTCTTC. The rearrangement joins TRBV12-3 or TRBV12-4 to TRBJ2-1; 9 positions match TRBD1. The CDR3 loop spans 14 amino acids. The V segment lost 6 bases and the J segment 7 bases; nucleotides outside the gene matches: 7.

This clonotype is medium-sized. The rearrangement links TRBV7-9 to TRBJ1-3; 8 bases map to TRBD1. Germline V CDR1 and CDR2: SEHNR, FQNEAQ (reference sequence). The CDR3 spans 18 residues. J gave up 1 base and V 5 bases, and 13 bases lay outside the gene matches. The CDR3 coding sequence is TGTGCCAGCAGCCCGACCCCCGGACAGGGATCGTCTGGAAACACCATATATTTT. Translating it yields CASSPTPGQGSSGNTIYF. Variable domain in full (rest from reference TRBV7-9 and TRBJ1-3): DTGVSQNPRHKITKRGQNVTFRCDPISEHNRLYWYRQTLGQGPEFLTYFQNEAQLEKSRLLSDRFSAERPKGSFSTLEIQRTEQGDSAMYLCASSPTPGQGSSGNTIYFGEGSWLTVV.

This chain joins TRBV2 and TRBJ2-7; D is undetermined. Germline CDR1 SNHLY, CDR2 FYNNEI. The CDR3 has 13 amino acids. V lost 6 bases and J lost 3, with 12 bases in between. CDR3 nucleotide sequence: TGTGCCAGCAGGGTCGTGTTGAGCTACGAGCAGTACTTC. Translating it yields CASRVVLSYEQYF.

There are many counts of this clonotype. The V gene is TRBV30, the J gene TRBJ2-7, with no clear D. This CDR3 has 16 residues. Germline V gives CDR1 GTSNPN, CDR2 SVGIG (reference sequence). The V and J ends lost 0 bases and 0 bases respectively, with 15 bases between them. The CDR3 DNA reads as TGTGCCTGGAGTGTAGGTGGTGCGTCTAGCTCCTACGAGCAGTACTTC. This encodes CAWSVGGASSSYEQYF.

This clonotype appeared many times. This sequence joins TRBV7-9 and TRBJ1-1; D is perhaps TRBD1 (6 bases). The CDR3 spans 11 residues. CDR1 is SEHNR, CDR2 FQNEAQ, per germline (reference sequence). The V end lost 6 bases, the J end lost 9 bases, and 11 bases lay between the germline ends. The DNA of the CDR3 is TGTGCCAGCAGGATGCAGGGGAAAGCTTTCTTT. As protein: CASRMQGKAFF.

This clonotype was recorded many times. The chain uses TRBV27 and TRBJ2-7; 10 nucleotides line up with TRBD1. This CDR3 region has 15 residues. Germline V lookup: CDR1 MNHEY, CDR2 SMNVEV (reference sequence). Trimming removed 3 bases from V and 6 bases from J; junction bases left unmatched: 8. The CDR3 DNA reads as TGTGCCAGCAGTTTCGACAGGGGGCTAATTTCCGAGCAGTACTTC. Protein sequence: CASSFDRGLISEQYF.

The sample holds many counts of this clonotype. The CDR3 DNA is TGTGCCAGCAGGGGGGACGGAAACTATGGCTACACCTTC. As protein: CASRGDGNYGYTF. The chain couples TRBV2 to TRBJ1-2; the D gene is possibly TRBD1 (5 bases). Trimming shortened V by 6 bases and J by 2 bases, and 10 bases separated the two germline ends. The germline gives CDR1 SNHLY, CDR2 FYNNEI. The CDR3 covers 13 residues.

This clonotype was detected ten times or more. The rearrangement uses TRBV29-1 and TRBJ2-5; a weak D match, TRBD1 (6 bases). Trimming removed 6 bases from V and 2 bases from J, with 13 bases in between. The CDR3 sequence is 13 residues long. From germline, CDR1 is SQVTM and CDR2 ANQGSEA. CDR3 amino acids: CSVVRTVQETQYF. The CDR3 DNA reads TGCAGCGTGGTACGGACAGTACAAGAGACCCAGTACTTC.